This TCR beta chain emerged from a study of T-cell memory formation after mild COVID-19. The 5'RACE method, run with constant-segment primers, produced TCR alpha and TCR beta cDNA libraries (carrying sample barcodes and UMIs). TCRdb reprocessed the 5' RACE reads via MiXCR and lists one record per CDR3 protein. There are a few hundred thousand distinct CDR3 sequences in the sample; approximately 25% occur only once, and around 9% lies in the top ten. This clonotype was seen only a few times. The CDR3 is 17 residues long. Per germline, CDR1 SGHTA and CDR2 FQGNSA. Trimming stripped 1 base from V and 6 bases from J, with 19 bases between.

Sequencing was performed on PBMCs or a T cell subset sorted from them (not recorded which). The receptor was isolated from an adult woman who had mild COVID-19 (a few samples of this study predate the infection). Cell type and time point are not known. The chain recombines TRBV7-2 with TRBJ2-1; TRBD2 is a possible D gene (6 bases). In DNA form, the CDR3 reads TGTGCCAGCAGCTTAGGAACGGTCGGGAGAGTGGGCAATGAGCAGTTCTTC. This translates into CASSLGTVGRVGNEQFF.